This entry features one T cell receptor (beta chain) sequence. Antigen: not known. The data were taken from a study of T cell responses to AZD1222 COVID-19 vaccine. V dropped 0 bases and J dropped 4; count of bases not matched to a gene: 8. This CDR3 spans 16 amino acids. Germline V gives CDR1 MNHEY, CDR2 SVGAGI. Whole-study findings and limits: Unmutated regions of variants are reportedly targeted by nearly half of spike-specific TCRs. Sampling captured repertoires only after the peak T cell response. Mostly white British, mostly female donors; authors suggested clonal diversity may be underestimated.

Clones were sequenced by immunoSEQ multiplex PCR, and TCRdb holds only the in-frame ones, with some missing. The profile covers 44,000 or so clones, with roughly 77% appearing a single time and roughly 22% taken by the ten largest. The chain recombines TRBV6-5 with TRBJ1-1; 7 positions agree with TRBD1. This receptor was obtained from an adult who received the MenACWY meningococcal vaccine as a control. The sequences come from peripheral blood, collected 28 days after the second dose of the MenACWY control vaccine. CDR3 DNA sequence: TGTGCCAGCAGTTACTCCAGAGGGACAGCTTTCACTGAAGCTTTCTTT. It codes for CASSYSRGTAFTEAFF.